This T cell receptor (beta chain) originates from a study of PD-L1 blockade in urothelial cancer. At the level of the study: Prior chemotherapy regimens per patient numbered 0 to 3. When blood samples were assessed, the median T cell count was around 140,000. Points from the study as a whole: Below-median TCR clonality that was measured in pretreatment blood predicted better survival.

This clone was counted a single time. Its antigen is not identified. The germline V and J ends were trimmed by 0 bases and 0 bases, with 9 bases remaining between them. CDR3 length: 15 amino acids. CDR1 is MNHEY, CDR2 SVGAGI, per germline. Time point described: peripheral blood 6 weeks after treatment start. Assay: immunoSEQ multiplex PCR; the TCRdb copy retains only in-frame clones and omits some. There are 25,000 to 30,000 clones in the sample; 79% occur only once, and 3% to 4% lies in the top ten. The clonotype was recovered from a man between 65 and 79 years old with urothelial cancer. The chain carries TRBV6-5 and TRBJ2-7; a weak D match, TRBD1 (6 bases). The sample consisted of PBMCs, taken around atezolizumab (anti-PD-L1) treatment. The CDR3 DNA reads as TGTGCCAGCAGTTACTCCTTGGACAGCTCCTACGAGCAGTACTTC. Residues: CASSYSLDSSYEQYF.